Below are 4 T cell receptor beta chains sequenced from a single sample in a study of early T cells in non-severe SARS-CoV-2 infection. Each CDR3 protein is one row after TCRdb ran MiXCR on the 5' RACE reads. The sample consists of 76,000 or so distinct CDR3 sequences, around 11% of them appearing once. Sequenced sample: whole blood. All receptors come from an adult who was a healthcare worker with PCR-confirmed SARS-CoV-2 infection or an uninfected control (not recorded which).

This clonotype has a count of ten or more. This chain links TRBV20-1 with TRBJ2-7, with no clear D. Germline V gene sequence: CDR1 DFQATT, CDR2 SNEGSKA (reference sequence). The V gene lost 0 bases and the J gene lost 5 bases, with 8 bases spanning the gap. The CDR3 covers 12 residues. The CDR3 spells CSAREGGHEQYF. The CDR3 bases are TGCAGTGCTAGAGAAGGCGGCCACGAGCAGTACTTC.

The J gene is TRBJ2-1, the V gene TRBV11-2; 7 bases line up with TRBD1. The CDR3 runs to 15 residues. The trim removed 3 bases at V and 3 bases at J, leaving 5 bases unmatched. Germline CDR1 SGHAT, CDR2 FQNNGV. Here the CDR3 DNA reads TGTGCCAGCAGCTTGACAGGGTTTTACTACAATGAGCAGTTCTTC. Translating it yields CASSLTGFYYNEQFF.

This sequence joins TRBV29-1 and TRBJ1-1, with D tentatively TRBD1 (5 bases). CDR1 and CDR2 (germline): SQVTM, ANQGSEA. CDR3 length: 13 amino acids. V was pared by 8 bases and J by 1 base, with 14 bases between. This CDR3 is CSSQRGSNTEAFF. The CDR3 DNA sequence: TGCAGCTCGCAGAGGGGTTCGAACACTGAAGCTTTCTTT.

This chain joins TRBV30 and TRBJ2-7, with no clear D. The CDR3 has 14 residues. With 0 bases removed from V and 9 bases from J, the gap between germline ends came to 18 bases. Germline values: CDR1 GTSNPN, CDR2 SVGIG (reference sequence). This CDR3 reads CAWSVLPESEVQYF. The CDR3 DNA sequence: TGTGCCTGGAGTGTACTTCCAGAATCAGAGGTGCAGTACTTC.